These 11 T cell receptor beta chains were sequenced from one sample in a study of T cells in Graves' hyperthyroidism and ophthalmopathy. Regions amplified from RNA transcripts were the TCR beta CDR3 regions. The HTBI set primed first-round TCR CDR3 RT-PCR. TCRdb re-analysed the multiplex PCR reads in MiXCR, keeping a single row per CDR3 protein. The sample includes approximately 150,000 distinct CDR3 sequences, just under 9.5% seen only once; the top ten take roughly 23%. Sequencing was carried out using blood. The receptor set was obtained from a young woman with Graves' hyperthyroidism that later progressed to Graves' ophthalmopathy.

This clonotype was recorded many times. V usage is TRBV20-1 and J usage is TRBJ2-3; TRBD2 matches at 8 bases. The germline CDR1 and CDR2 sequences are DFQATT and SNEGSKA (reference sequence). V gave up 3 bases and J gave up 6 bases; unmatched junction bases: 11. The CDR3 is made up of 15 amino acids. CDR3 in DNA: TGCAGTGCTAGTTCACGAGCGGGGGCGGGTGATACGCAGTATTTT. This sequence encodes CSASSRAGAGDTQYF.

This clonotype showed up many times. The chain joins TRBV30 to TRBJ1-2; D is possibly TRBD1 (5 bases). The V gene's germline CDR1 is GTSNPN and CDR2 SVGIG (reference sequence). The V gene lost 0 bases and the J gene lost 4 bases, with 15 bases spanning the gap. The CDR3 loop spans 15 amino acids. Here the CDR3 reads CAWSVRGNRGYGYTF. The CDR3 nucleotides read TGTGCCTGGAGTGTACGGGGCAACCGCGGCTATGGCTACACCTTC.

This clonotype was counted at least ten times. The chain couples TRBV28 to TRBJ1-4; TRBD1 matches at 11 bases. This CDR3 is built from 16 residues. Germline CDR1 MDHEN, CDR2 SYDVKM. The ends lost 3 bases at V and 6 bases at J; junction bases unmatched: 6. CDR3 protein: CASSFIAGQGDEKLFF. As DNA, the CDR3 is TGTGCCAGCAGTTTTATCGCGGGACAGGGGGATGAAAAACTGTTTTTT.

This clonotype was recorded at least ten times. The chain uses TRBV6-1 and TRBJ1-1; unclear D gene. V dropped 8 bases and J dropped 2 bases, with 12 bases sitting between them. This CDR3 is built from 13 residues. Germline CDR1 and CDR2: MNHNS and SASEGT. The CDR3 reads CASGNSANTEAFF. CDR3 in DNA: TGTGCCAGCGGAAACAGCGCCAACACTGAAGCTTTCTTT.

The table lists this clonotype with many counts. The J gene is TRBJ2-3, the V gene TRBV6-1, with D maybe TRBD2 (5 bases). The germline CDR1 and CDR2 sequences are MNHNS and SASEGT. The CDR3 has 17 residues. V was clipped by 0 bases and J by 3 bases, with 16 bases between them. The DNA of the CDR3 is TGTGCCAGCAGTGAAGCAATTTCTAGCATTGGGACAGATACGCAGTATTTT. This sequence encodes CASSEAISSIGTDTQYF.

This clonotype was recorded at least ten times. The rearrangement uses TRBV11-3 and TRBJ1-1; 8 bases are shared with TRBD1. The CDR3 has 12 amino acids. V was pared by 5 bases and J by 10 bases, with 6 bases of the junction left unmatched. The germline V gene encodes CDR1 SGHNT and CDR2 YENEEA. CDR3 sequence (DNA): TGTGCCAGCAGCCGCGGACAGGGCACAGCTTTCTTT. This translates into CASSRGQGTAFF.

This clonotype has a count of ten or more. The rearrangement links TRBV7-3 to TRBJ2-2, with TRBD2 matching over 10 bases. Germline CDR1 is SGHTA and CDR2 is FQGTGA. CDR3 length equals 18 residues. V was clipped by 5 bases and J by 0 bases; unmatched bases: 9. This chain's CDR3 is CASSPSGTSATNTGELFF. The CDR3 DNA sequence: TGTGCCAGCAGCCCAAGTGGGACTAGCGCTACGAACACCGGGGAGCTGTTTTTT.

This clonotype has a count of ten or more. The chain recombines TRBV5-1 with TRBJ2-3; TRBD1 aligns across 7 bases. Looked up from germline, CDR1 is SGHRS and CDR2 is YFSETQ. V lost 5 bases, J lost 3 bases, and 3 bases stayed unmatched. The CDR3 length is 13 residues. Here the CDR3 reads CASREGATDTQYF. CDR3 nucleotide sequence: TGCGCCAGCAGAGAGGGGGCGACAGATACGCAGTATTTT.

In its sample, this clonotype was seen many times. This sequence joins TRBV20-1 and TRBJ2-5, with TRBD2 matching over 12 bases. The trim removed 5 bases at V and 5 bases at J, leaving 12 bases unmatched. This CDR3 is 16 amino acids long. The germline V gene has CDR1 DFQATT and CDR2 SNEGSKA (reference sequence). Here the CDR3 reads CSAPPTSGRSGETQYF. The DNA for the CDR3 is TGCAGTGCTCCTCCGACTAGCGGGAGATCGGGGGAGACCCAGTACTTC.

There are many counts of this clonotype. The chain employs TRBV6-1 and TRBJ2-2; possible D gene TRBD2, 5 bases. The germline gives CDR1 MNHNS, CDR2 SASEGT. Trimming shortened V by 8 bases and J by 3 bases, and 16 bases separated the two germline ends. CDR3 length equals 15 residues. CDR3 amino acids: CASVDGELDTGELFF. CDR3 DNA sequence: TGTGCCAGCGTCGACGGGGAATTGGACACCGGGGAGCTGTTTTTT.

This clonotype was counted ten times or more. The gene calls are TRBV12-3 or TRBV12-4 and TRBJ2-5; D unclear. The length of the CDR3 is 12 residues. V lost 5 bases and J 5 bases, leaving 9 bases between the germline ends. CDR3 DNA: TGTGCCAGCAGTATACTTGGGGAGACCCAGTACTTC. Residues: CASSILGETQYF.